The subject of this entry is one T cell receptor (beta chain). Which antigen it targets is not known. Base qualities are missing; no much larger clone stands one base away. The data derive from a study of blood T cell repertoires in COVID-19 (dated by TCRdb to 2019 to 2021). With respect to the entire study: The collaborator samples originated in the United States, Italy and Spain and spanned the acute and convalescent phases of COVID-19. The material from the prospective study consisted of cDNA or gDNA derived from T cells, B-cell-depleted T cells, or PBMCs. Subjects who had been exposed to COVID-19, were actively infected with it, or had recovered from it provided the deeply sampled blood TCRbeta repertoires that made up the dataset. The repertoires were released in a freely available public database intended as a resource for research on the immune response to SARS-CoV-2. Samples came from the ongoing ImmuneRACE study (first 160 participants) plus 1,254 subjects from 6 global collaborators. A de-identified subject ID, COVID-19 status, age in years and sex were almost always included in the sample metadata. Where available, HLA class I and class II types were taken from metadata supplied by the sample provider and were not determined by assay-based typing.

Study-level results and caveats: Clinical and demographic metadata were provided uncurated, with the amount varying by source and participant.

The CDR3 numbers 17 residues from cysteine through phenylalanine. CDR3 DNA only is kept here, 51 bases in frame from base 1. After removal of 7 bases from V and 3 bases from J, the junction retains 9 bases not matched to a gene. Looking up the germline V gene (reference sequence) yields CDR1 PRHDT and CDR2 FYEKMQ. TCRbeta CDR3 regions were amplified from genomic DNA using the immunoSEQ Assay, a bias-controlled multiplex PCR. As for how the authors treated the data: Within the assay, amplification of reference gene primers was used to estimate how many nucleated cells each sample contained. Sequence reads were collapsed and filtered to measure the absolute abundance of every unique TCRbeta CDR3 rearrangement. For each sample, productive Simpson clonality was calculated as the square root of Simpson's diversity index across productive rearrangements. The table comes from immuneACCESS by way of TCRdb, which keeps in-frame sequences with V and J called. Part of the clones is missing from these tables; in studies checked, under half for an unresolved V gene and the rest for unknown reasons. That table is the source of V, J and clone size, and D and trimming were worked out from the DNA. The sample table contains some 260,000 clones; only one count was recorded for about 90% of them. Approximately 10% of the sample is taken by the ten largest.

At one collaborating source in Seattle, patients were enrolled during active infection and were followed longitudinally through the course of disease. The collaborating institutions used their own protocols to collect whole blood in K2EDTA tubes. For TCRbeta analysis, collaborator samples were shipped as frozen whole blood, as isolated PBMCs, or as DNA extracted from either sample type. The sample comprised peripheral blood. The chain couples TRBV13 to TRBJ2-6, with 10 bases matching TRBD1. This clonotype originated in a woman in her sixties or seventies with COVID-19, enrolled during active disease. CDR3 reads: CASTGDRGVVGANVLTF. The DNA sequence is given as TGTGCCAGCACAGGGGACAGGGGAGTAGTTGGGGCCAACGTCCTGACTTTC.